Following are 19 T cell receptor beta chains from one sample sequenced in a study of identical twins. TCRdb re-called the 5' RACE reads with MiXCR, one entry per CDR3 protein. The sample holds about 530,000 distinct CDR3 sequences, about a fifth seen once. The data were also submitted as part of a second study, on yellow fever vaccine responses in identical twins.

Sample: CD4+ T cells sorted from blood. All receptors come from a woman aged 18-29 years in good health.

The chain recombines TRBV5-5 with TRBJ2-2; the D gene is possibly TRBD1 (6 bases). Trimming removed 7 bases from V and 1 base from J, with 11 bases in between. CDR1 and CDR2 from the germline V gene are SGHKS and YYEKEE (reference sequence). The CDR3 length is 14 residues. The CDR3: CASRQTGNTGELFF. Here the CDR3 DNA reads TGTGCCAGCCGCCAGACAGGGAACACCGGGGAGCTGTTTTTT. Full variable domain (remainder filled in from reference TRBV5-5 and TRBJ2-2): DAGVTQSPTHLIKTRGQQVTLRCSPISGHKSVSWYQQVLGQGPQFIFQYYEKEERGRGNFPDRFSARQFPNYSSELNVNALLLGDSALYLCASRQTGNTGELFFGEGSRLTVL.

Only a few counts were recorded for this clonotype. The V and J genes are TRBV10-2 and TRBJ2-3, with 9 bases that match TRBD2. Trimming at V came to 3 bases and at J to 3 bases, leaving 1 base not matched to a gene. The CDR3 runs 14 residues. CDR1 and CDR2 (germline): WSHSY, SAAADI. The DNA of the CDR3 is TGCGCCAGCAGTGATGCGGGGGGGACAGATACGCAGTATTTT. It is translated as CASSDAGGTDTQYF.

This clonotype appeared a few times. V is TRBV5-6 and J is TRBJ2-7; D is tentatively TRBD1 or TRBD2 (6 bases each). The germline CDR1 and CDR2 sequences are SGHDT and YYEEEE. The CDR3 has 15 amino acids. V was trimmed by 6 bases and J by 4 bases, leaving 20 bases between them. The CDR3 loop reads CASKRGSGAVYEQYF. CDR3 nucleotide sequence: TGTGCCAGCAAGAGGGGATCGGGGGCGGTTTACGAGCAGTACTTC. The full variable domain, completed using reference TRBV5-6 and TRBJ2-7, is DAGVTQSPTHLIKTRGQQVTLRCSPKSGHDTVSWYQQALGQGPQFIFQYYEEEERQRGNFPDRFSGHQFPNYSSELNVNALLLGDSALYLCASKRGSGAVYEQYFGPGTRLTVT.

This chain uses TRBV5-1 with TRBJ2-2; 8 bases line up with TRBD1. Germline CDR1 SGHRS, CDR2 YFSETQ. CDR3 length: 15 residues. V trimming: 5 bases; J trimming: 1 base; junction bases outside the gene matches: 4. This CDR3 reads CASRKDRGNTGELFF. The CDR3 coding sequence is TGCGCCAGCAGAAAAGACAGGGGGAACACCGGGGAGCTGTTTTTT.

This clonotype was counted only a few times. The CDR3 region has the DNA TGTGCCACCAATATCAGGGCGACCGGGGAGCTGTTTTTT. Translated, it gives CATNIRATGELFF. This chain connects TRBV10-3 to TRBJ2-2; perhaps TRBD1 as D (5 bases). The ends were cut back, 10 bases at V and 5 bases at J, with 14 bases in the middle. CDR1 is ENHRY and CDR2 is SYGVKD in the germline V gene. The CDR3 loop spans 13 amino acids.

The CDR3 loop reads CASRHYSGGAPDTQYF. The CDR3 DNA is TGTGCCAGCAGACACTATAGCGGGGGGGCCCCAGATACGCAGTATTTT. This chain links TRBV7-8 with TRBJ2-3, with 11 nucleotides matching TRBD2. Germline assignment: CDR1 SGHVS and CDR2 FQNEAQ. The CDR3 is made up of 16 amino acids. Germline trimming cut 6 bases from V and 4 bases from J; bases unmatched to any gene: 9.

V usage is TRBV19 and J usage is TRBJ1-1; TRBD1 aligns across 7 bases. Per the germline V gene, CDR1 is LNHDA and CDR2 is SQIVND (reference sequence). Trimming removed 1 base from V and 6 bases from J; junction bases left unmatched: 5. This CDR3 has 14 residues. CDR3 amino acids: CASSIGTGGAEAFF. The CDR3 region has the DNA TGTGCCAGTAGTATAGGGACAGGCGGCGCTGAAGCTTTCTTT.

The genes are TRBV20-1 and TRBJ1-5; D ambiguous. The V and J ends lost 1 base and 4 bases respectively, with 11 bases between them. The length of the CDR3 is 14 residues. CDR1 and CDR2 (germline): DFQATT, SNEGSKA (reference sequence). Written as DNA, the CDR3 is TGCAGTGCTAGAGTGGAGGGTGGAAATCAGCCCCAGCATTTT. It is translated as CSARVEGGNQPQHF.

At least ten counts were recorded for this clonotype. The rearrangement links TRBV5-6 to TRBJ2-1, with D tentatively TRBD1 (5 bases). Germline V gene lookup returns CDR1 SGHDT and CDR2 YYEEEE. This CDR3 is 11 amino acids long. Trimming left V 4 bases short and J 9 bases short, with 8 bases between. The CDR3 here is CASSRQGEQFF. CDR3 sequence (DNA): TGTGCCAGCAGCCGGCAGGGTGAGCAGTTCTTC.

This clonotype was seen a few times. J is TRBJ2-1 and V is TRBV3-1, with D possibly being TRBD2 (6 bases). The germline CDR1 and CDR2 sequences are LGHDT and YNNKEL (reference sequence). The CDR3 runs 16 residues. V dropped 0 bases and J dropped 7 bases, with 16 bases sitting between them. The CDR3 is CASSQEGLSPSNEQFF. CDR3 DNA sequence: TGTGCCAGCAGCCAAGAGGGACTTTCCCCAAGTAATGAGCAGTTCTTC.

This clonotype was counted only a few times. J is TRBJ1-2 and V is TRBV29-1; D is uncertain. The CDR3 consists of 13 residues. Trimming shortened V by 3 bases and J by 2 bases, and 10 bases separated the two germline ends. Germline loops: CDR1 SQVTM, CDR2 ANQGSEA. Written as DNA, the CDR3 is TGCAGCGTTGAGATGGGCAGGAACTATGGCTACACCTTC. Residues: CSVEMGRNYGYTF.

The genes are TRBV5-1 and TRBJ2-1; 8 positions agree with TRBD1. The CDR3 spans 16 residues. J was trimmed by 6 bases and V by 4 bases; bases with no gene match: 12. The V gene's germline CDR1 is SGHRS and CDR2 YFSETQ. CDR3 sequence (DNA): TGCGCCAGCAGCCCTATTCAGGGGGCCGGGGGCAATGAGCAGTTCTTC. Amino acid sequence: CASSPIQGAGGNEQFF.

The genes are TRBV29-1 and TRBJ2-7; tentatively, D is TRBD1 (5 bases). The CDR3 sequence is 12 residues long. The V end lost 4 bases, the J end lost 0 bases, and 7 bases lay between the germline ends. CDR1 and CDR2 (germline): SQVTM, ANQGSEA. DNA for the CDR3: TGCAGCGTTGCAGGGCTCTCCTACGAGCAGTACTTC. It yields the protein CSVAGLSYEQYF.

The rearrangement links TRBV5-1 to TRBJ2-5; possible D gene TRBD1, 6 bases. CDR3 length: 14 residues. The V end was cut by 1 base, the J end by 5 bases, with 12 bases between. The germline CDR1 and CDR2 sequences are SGHRS and YFSETQ. The CDR3 region has the DNA TGCGCCAGCAGCTTGAATAACCAGGGGGAGACCCAGTACTTC. It codes for CASSLNNQGETQYF.

This clonotype appeared many times. The rearrangement joins TRBV19 to TRBJ2-7, with TRBD1 matching 11 bases. V lost 9 bases, J lost 4 bases, and 8 bases stayed unmatched. Germline V gene sequence: CDR1 LNHDA, CDR2 SQIVND (reference sequence). CDR3 length: 14 amino acids. The CDR3 reads CASSSGTGGYEQYF. CDR3 DNA sequence: TGTGCCAGCAGTTCCGGGACAGGGGGATACGAGCAGTACTTC.

This chain uses TRBV3-1 with TRBJ2-5, with 7 positions matching TRBD2. The CDR3 runs 16 residues. From germline, CDR1 is LGHDT and CDR2 YNNKEL (reference sequence). Germline trimming cut 3 bases from V and 7 bases from J; bases unmatched to any gene: 14. The CDR3 loop reads CASSQGSYSGLATQYF. CDR3 coding DNA: TGTGCCAGCAGCCAGGGGTCTTATAGCGGGTTAGCGACCCAGTACTTC.

This clonotype was observed a few times. The chain has TRBV24-1 and TRBJ2-3, with TRBD2 matching over 10 bases. This CDR3 has 15 amino acids. CDR1 and CDR2 (germline): KGHDR, SFDVKD. V lost 4 bases to trimming and J lost 3 bases; unmatched junction nucleotides: 3. The DNA of the CDR3 is TGTGCCACCAGTGAGACGACTAGCGGGACAGATACGCAGTATTTT. Its translation: CATSETTSGTDTQYF.

The sample holds a few counts of this clonotype. The chain links TRBV10-3 to TRBJ2-1; weak D call: TRBD1 (6 bases). Looked up from germline, CDR1 is ENHRY and CDR2 is SYGVKD. The V end was cut by 10 bases, the J end by 10 bases, with 14 bases between. CDR3 length equals 11 residues. Written as DNA, the CDR3 is TGTGCCACCAAGGGGGTCGGGGAGCAGTTCTTC. Encoded protein: CATKGVGEQFF.

This clonotype was observed a handful of times. This chain connects TRBV24-1 to TRBJ2-4; perhaps TRBD2 as D (6 bases). Germline V lookup: CDR1 KGHDR, CDR2 SFDVKD. Trimming took 2 bases from V and 2 from J, leaving 12 bases between them. The CDR3 extends over 16 amino acids. CDR3 in amino acids: CATSDSGARSKNIQYF. DNA of the CDR3: TGTGCCACCAGTGATTCGGGAGCTAGGTCCAAAAACATTCAGTACTTC.